These 18 T cell receptor beta chains were sequenced from one sample in a study of blood T cell repertoires in COVID-19. Data came from immunoSEQ multiplex PCR; TCRdb stores just in-frame clones and leaves some out. Of some 260,000 clones detected, approximately 88% appear once; the ten largest clones hold 10%. Sequencing was carried out using peripheral blood. All receptors derive from a woman in her seventies with COVID-19, enrolled during active disease.

The chain couples TRBV6-5 to TRBJ2-5; 8 bases fit TRBD2. Germline V gene lookup returns CDR1 MNHEY and CDR2 SVGAGI. Losses at the gene ends were 6 bases for V and 3 bases for J; bases not matched to a gene: 6. The CDR3 consists of 14 residues. CDR3 residues: CASRSGSNEETQYF. The CDR3 bases are TGTGCCAGCAGGAGCGGGAGTAATGAAGAGACCCAGTACTTC.

V gene TRBV27 combines with J gene TRBJ2-2, with TRBD1 matching over 8 bases. V lost 5 bases, J lost 4 bases, and 24 bases stayed unmatched. CDR1 is MNHEY and CDR2 is SMNVEV in the germline V gene (reference sequence). CDR3 length: 21 residues. The DNA for the CDR3 is TGTGCCAGCAGTGCCCTCTCAGGGGGCGGACCCCTGAACAGGGGCACCGGGGAGCTGTTTTTT. It is translated as CASSALSGGGPLNRGTGELFF.

This clone has only one observation. The V and J genes are TRBV29-1 and TRBJ2-7, with 9 positions matching TRBD1. The CDR3 sequence is 13 residues long. V shed 4 bases, J shed 4 bases, and the junction held 5 bases outside the gene matches. Germline CDR1 SQVTM, CDR2 ANQGSEA. The CDR3 nucleotides are TGCAGCGTTGGGGAGGGACAGGGATACGAGCAGTACTTC. Amino acid sequence: CSVGEGQGYEQYF.

This clone was seen a few times. This chain links TRBV7-9 with TRBJ2-3, with TRBD2 identical over 7 bases. V shed 5 bases, J shed 2 bases, and the junction held 13 bases outside the gene matches. Germline CDR1 is SEHNR and CDR2 is FQNEAQ (reference sequence). The length of the CDR3 is 17 residues. The CDR3 here is CASSPNRRSGTTDTQYF. The DNA of the CDR3 is TGTGCCAGCAGCCCAAACCGGAGAAGCGGGACCACAGATACGCAGTATTTT.

The CDR3 nucleotides read TGTGCCAGCAGTTCCAGGGATGGCTACACCTTC. Translation: CASSSRDGYTF. The rearrangement links TRBV6-5 to TRBJ1-2; a weak D match, TRBD1 (5 bases). V lost 4 bases, J lost 6 bases, and 6 bases lay in between. The germline V gene encodes CDR1 MNHEY and CDR2 SVGAGI. The CDR3 contains 11 residues.

The chain employs TRBV5-1 and TRBJ1-2; TRBD1 aligns across 9 bases. J was trimmed by 7 bases and V by 3 bases; bases with no gene match: 10. The CDR3 length is 15 residues. Germline CDR1 SGHRS, CDR2 YFSETQ. CDR3 protein: CASSSLLGQGSGYTF. The CDR3, as DNA: TGCGCCAGCAGCTCGCTCCTCGGACAGGGGAGTGGCTACACCTTC.

The chain links TRBV6-4 to TRBJ2-2; TRBD2 matches 9 bases. This CDR3 region has 14 residues. V shed 6 bases, J shed 8 bases, and the junction held 7 bases outside the gene matches. CDR1 is MRHNA and CDR2 is SNTAGT in the germline V gene. The CDR3 sequence is CASSPSGKGGELFF. CDR3 sequence (DNA): TGTGCCAGCAGCCCTAGCGGGAAAGGTGGGGAGCTGTTTTTT.

This chain connects TRBV2 to TRBJ2-7; TRBD1 agrees at 9 bases. The CDR3 loop spans 15 amino acids. The germline V gene encodes CDR1 SNHLY and CDR2 FYNNEI. Trimming at V came to 4 bases and at J to 2 bases, leaving 6 bases not matched to a gene. The CDR3 DNA sequence: TGTGCCAGCAGTGCCCCCGGGACAGGGACCTACGAGCAGTACTTC. Its translation: CASSAPGTGTYEQYF. Filled out from reference TRBV2 and TRBJ2-7, the complete variable domain reads EPEVTQTPSHQVTQMGQEVILRCVPISNHLYFYWYRQILGQKVEFLVSFYNNEISEKSEIFDDQFSVERPDGSNFTLKIRSTKLEDSAMYFCASSAPGTGTYEQYFGPGTRLTVT.

The rearrangement joins TRBV19 to TRBJ2-7; possible D gene TRBD1, 6 bases. CDR3 length equals 13 residues. Between the trimmed V and J ends, which lost 4 bases and 0 bases, there was a span of 7 bases. Looked up from germline, CDR1 is LNHDA and CDR2 is SQIVND (reference sequence). The CDR3 spells CASSRGPSYEQYF. The CDR3 DNA follows: TGTGCCAGTAGTAGGGGGCCCTCCTACGAGCAGTACTTC. Using reference TRBV19 and TRBJ2-7 for the parts outside the CDR3, the full variable domain is DGGITQSPKYLFRKEGQNVTLSCEQNLNHDAMYWYRQDPGQGLRLIYYSQIVNDFQKGDIAEGYSVSREKKESFPLTVTSAQKNPTAFYLCASSRGPSYEQYFGPGTRLTVT.

The rearrangement uses TRBV9 and TRBJ1-4; a possible D gene is TRBD1 (5 bases). This CDR3 contains 20 residues. The V and J ends lost 0 bases and 0 bases respectively, with 21 bases between them. Germline CDR1 SGDLS, CDR2 YYNGEE. CDR3 in DNA: TGTGCCAGCAGCGTAGACCCACAGGTTTCCCATAAAACAACTAATGAAAAACTGTTTTTT. Protein: CASSVDPQVSHKTTNEKLFF.

The CDR3 region is CATSVGPYGGGSYNEQFF. The CDR3 DNA reads TGTGCCACCAGTGTGGGTCCCTATGGGGGAGGTTCCTACAATGAGCAGTTCTTC. The V gene is TRBV24-1, the J gene TRBJ2-1, with D possibly matching TRBD2 (6 bases). Germline values: CDR1 KGHDR, CDR2 SFDVKD. CDR3 length: 18 residues. The V gene lost 5 bases and the J gene lost 1 base, with 20 bases spanning the gap.

The V gene is TRBV11-3, the J gene TRBJ1-1; TRBD1 agrees at 8 bases. Germline V CDR1 and CDR2: SGHNT, YENEEA. Germline trimming cut 2 bases from V and 3 bases from J; bases unmatched to any gene: 5. CDR3 length: 15 residues. The DNA of the CDR3 is TGTGCCAGCAGCTTATTAAGACAGGGGCACACTGAAGCTTTCTTT. Translation: CASSLLRQGHTEAFF.

The chain employs TRBV5-3 and TRBJ2-7; 8 positions agree with TRBD2. TRBV5-3 belongs to the ORF category, with a function that is uncertain. Unmatched junction bases numbered 10, after V lost 5 bases and J lost 0 bases. This CDR3 spans 16 amino acids. CDR3 in DNA: TGTGCCAGAAGTCATTGGATGAGCGGGAGCTCCTACGAGCAGTACTTC. It encodes CARSHWMSGSSYEQYF.

The genes are TRBV13 and TRBJ1-1, with a possible D match to TRBD1 (5 bases). V gave up 3 bases and J gave up 13 bases, with 18 bases separating them. CDR1 is PRHDT and CDR2 is FYEKMQ in the germline V gene (reference sequence). There are 13 residues in the CDR3. The CDR3 bases are TGTGCCAGCAGCTTGTGGGGGACTCCCTGGGTTTTCTTT. Its protein is CASSLWGTPWVFF.

The chain has TRBV6-2 or TRBV6-3 and TRBJ2-5; D gene ambiguous. The CDR3 contains 14 residues. Germline CDR1 and CDR2: MNHEY and SVGEGT. Trimming took 2 bases from V and 1 from J, leaving 8 bases between them. The CDR3 nucleotides are TGTGCCAGCAGTTACCGGCTAGTCCAAGAGACCCAGTACTTC. This gives the protein CASSYRLVQETQYF.

This sequence joins TRBV7-3 and TRBJ2-1, with TRBD2 as a possible D gene (6 bases). CDR1 is SGHTA, CDR2 FQGTGA, per germline. Deletions cut 3 bases from V and 5 bases from J, with 23 bases between. The CDR3 runs to 18 residues. CDR3 protein: CASSFPGSDADVHNEQFF. CDR3 bases: TGTGCCAGCAGCTTCCCCGGGAGCGACGCCGATGTCCACAATGAGCAGTTCTTC.

The chain is built from TRBV6-1 and TRBJ2-5; tentatively, D is TRBD1 (7 bases). The V gene's germline CDR1 is MNHNS and CDR2 SASEGT. The V end was cut by 2 bases, the J end by 6 bases, with 16 bases between. The CDR3 is 15 residues long. The CDR3 sequence: CASSESRRGLKTQYF. CDR3 DNA: TGTGCCAGCAGTGAATCGAGGAGGGGGCTGAAGACCCAGTACTTC.

The V gene is TRBV3-1 (or the pseudogene TRBV3-2), the J gene TRBJ1-4; D ambiguous. V was pared by 1 base and J by 7 bases, with 16 bases between. Germline V gene data show CDR1 as LGHDT and CDR2 as YNNKEL (reference sequence). This CDR3 region has 16 residues. In DNA form, the CDR3 reads TGTGCCAGCAGCCAAGGCTCCCTGTTGGCGGGTGAAAAACTGTTTTTT. This translates into CASSQGSLLAGEKLFF.